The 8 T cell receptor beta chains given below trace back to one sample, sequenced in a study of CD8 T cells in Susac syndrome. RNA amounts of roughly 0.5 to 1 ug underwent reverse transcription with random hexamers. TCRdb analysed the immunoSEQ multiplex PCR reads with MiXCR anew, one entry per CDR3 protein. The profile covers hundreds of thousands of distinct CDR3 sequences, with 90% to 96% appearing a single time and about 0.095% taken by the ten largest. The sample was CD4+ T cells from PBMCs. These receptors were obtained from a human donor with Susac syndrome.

The CDR3 sequence: CASSFNRLNTGELFF. CDR3 in DNA: TGTGCCAGCAGTTTCAACAGGTTGAACACCGGGGAGCTGTTTTTT. The chain links TRBV12-3 or TRBV12-4 to TRBJ2-2; tentative D call: TRBD1 (5 bases). V was pared by 3 bases and J by 1 base, with 9 bases between. This CDR3 spans 15 amino acids.

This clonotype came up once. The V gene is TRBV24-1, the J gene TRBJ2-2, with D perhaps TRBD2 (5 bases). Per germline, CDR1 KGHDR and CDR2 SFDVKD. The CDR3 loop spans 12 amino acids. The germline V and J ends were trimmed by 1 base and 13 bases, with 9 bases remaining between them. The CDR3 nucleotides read TGTGCCACCAGTGATTTCAGAGGGTCGCTGTTTTTT. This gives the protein CATSDFRGSLFF.

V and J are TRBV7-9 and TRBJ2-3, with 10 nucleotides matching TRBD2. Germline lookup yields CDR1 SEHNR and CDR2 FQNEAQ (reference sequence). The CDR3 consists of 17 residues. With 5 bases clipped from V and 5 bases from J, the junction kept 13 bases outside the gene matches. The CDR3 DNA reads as TGTGCCAGCAGCGGACGGTTAACTAGCGGGATGCAAGATACGCAGTATTTT. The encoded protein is CASSGRLTSGMQDTQYF.

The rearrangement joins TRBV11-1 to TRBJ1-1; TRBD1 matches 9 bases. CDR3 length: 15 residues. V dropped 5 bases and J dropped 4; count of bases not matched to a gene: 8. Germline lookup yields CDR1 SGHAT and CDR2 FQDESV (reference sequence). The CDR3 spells CASSPRDRAGTEAFF. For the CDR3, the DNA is TGTGCCAGCAGCCCCAGGGACAGGGCGGGCACTGAAGCTTTCTTT.

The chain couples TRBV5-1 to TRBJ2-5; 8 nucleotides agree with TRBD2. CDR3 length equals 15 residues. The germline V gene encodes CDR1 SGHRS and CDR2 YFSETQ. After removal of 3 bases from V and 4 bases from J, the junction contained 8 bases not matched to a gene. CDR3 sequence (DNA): TGCGCCAGCAGCTACATTACTAGCGGCGGAGAGACCCAGTACTTC. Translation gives CASSYITSGGETQYF.

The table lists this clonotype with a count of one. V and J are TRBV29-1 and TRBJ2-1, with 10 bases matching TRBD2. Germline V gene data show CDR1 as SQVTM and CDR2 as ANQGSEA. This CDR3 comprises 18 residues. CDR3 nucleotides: TGCAGTTTTTCCGGGGCTAGCGGGAGCGTCAGCTCCTACAATGAGCAGTTCTTC. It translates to CSFSGASGSVSSYNEQFF.

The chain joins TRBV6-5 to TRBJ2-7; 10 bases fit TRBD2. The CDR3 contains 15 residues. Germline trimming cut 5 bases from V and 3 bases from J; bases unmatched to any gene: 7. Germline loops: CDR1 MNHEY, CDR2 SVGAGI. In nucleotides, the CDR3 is TGTGCCAGCAGTCGTAGCGGGAGGTCCTACTACGAGCAGTACTTC. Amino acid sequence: CASSRSGRSYYEQYF.

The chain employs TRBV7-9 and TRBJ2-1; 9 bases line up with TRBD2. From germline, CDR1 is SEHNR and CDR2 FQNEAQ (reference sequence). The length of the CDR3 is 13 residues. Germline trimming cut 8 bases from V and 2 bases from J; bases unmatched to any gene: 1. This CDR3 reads CASVAGAYNEQFF. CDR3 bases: TGTGCCAGCGTAGCGGGAGCCTACAATGAGCAGTTCTTC.